The T cell receptor (beta chain) described here comes from a study of vaccination and CD4 T cells after COVID-19. Study context: The peptides that stimulated the cells were overlapping spike peptides from SARS-CoV-2, HCoV-NL63, HCoV-OC43 and HCoV-229E. The control cultures got either a CEFX pool, an HIV-1 Nef pool, or no peptide at all. Study observations and caveats: Recorded median SARS-CoV-2-reactive clonotype numbers increased from around 19 to 38 without reaching significance.

Noted treatment: roughly 10-day PBMC culture with coronavirus spike peptide pools or control peptides (ViraFEST assay). Cultured CD4+ T cell DNA was sequenced using the Oncomine TCR Beta short-read assay. Genomic DNA was isolated from CD4+ T cells that had been cultured. TCRdb called the PCR reads again in MiXCR, with one record for every CDR3 protein. The sample holds 6,000 to 8,500 distinct CDR3 sequences, roughly 55% seen once. Details on this clonotype: Its specificity is unknown.

The ends were cut back, 2 bases at V and 5 bases at J, with 15 bases in the middle. Looked up from germline, CDR1 is DFQATT and CDR2 is SNEGSKA (reference sequence). This CDR3 comprises 15 residues. The receptor's source is a human donor who had recovered from COVID-19. Sequencing was carried out using CD4+ T cells from blood, cultured in vitro. The V gene is TRBV20-1, the J gene TRBJ2-2, with D tentatively TRBD2 (7 bases). The CDR3: CSARPGGAGTGELFF. As DNA, the CDR3 is TGCAGTGCTAGACCGGGGGGCGCGGGGACCGGGGAGCTGTTTTTT.